One sample yielded the 8 T cell receptor beta chains listed below, sequenced in a study of post-analysis software for immune sequencing data. These receptors have no identified antigens. Overall study results and limits: Four or five TRBV segments were more frequent in patients than controls; TRBV5-6, TRBV5-1 and TRBV20-1 belonged to this group.

Unique molecular identifiers featured in each of the TCR beta cDNA libraries. TCRdb itself ran the PCR reads through MiXCR, one entry per CDR3 protein. The table has fewer than 850,000 distinct CDR3 sequences, just under 30% seen once. The specimen was blood. The receptors derive from a girl aged 10 to 17 with multiple sclerosis.

The V gene is TRBV12-3 or TRBV12-4, the J gene TRBJ1-4, with unresolved D. The CDR3 consists of 14 residues. V lost 3 bases to trimming and J lost 0 bases, with 5 bases between them. CDR3 protein: CASSFMTTNEKLFF. The DNA for the CDR3 is TGTGCCAGCAGTTTTATGACAACTAATGAAAAACTGTTTTTT.

This clonotype was found many times. The CDR3 DNA is TGTGCCAGCAGCCCCCCTGGGCGGAACTATGGCTACACCTTC. Encoded protein: CASSPPGRNYGYTF. The chain joins TRBV7-2 to TRBJ1-2; D uncertain. The V end lost 5 bases, the J end lost 2 bases, and 12 bases lay between the germline ends. This CDR3 contains 14 residues. Germline CDR1 SGHTA, CDR2 FQGNSA.

The rearrangement links TRBV6-2 or TRBV6-3 to TRBJ2-4; 9 bases are shared with TRBD2. The CDR3 is 20 amino acids. Per the germline V gene, CDR1 is MNHEY and CDR2 is SVGEGT. V dropped 2 bases and J dropped 0; count of bases not matched to a gene: 14. This chain's CDR3 is CASSYPFVSGSNRAKNIQYF. In DNA form, the CDR3 reads TGTGCCAGCAGTTACCCTTTCGTTAGCGGGAGTAATCGAGCCAAAAACATTCAGTACTTC.

CDR3: CASRIPSGDEQFF. Written as DNA, the CDR3 is TGTGCCAGCAGGATACCCAGCGGCGATGAGCAGTTCTTC. The J gene is TRBJ2-1, the V gene TRBV6-5; a weak D match, TRBD2 (5 bases). There are 13 residues in the CDR3. Germline assignment: CDR1 MNHEY and CDR2 SVGAGI. The V gene lost 6 bases and the J gene lost 8 bases, with 14 bases spanning the gap.

This clonotype has a handful of counts. At one end, the junction sequence differs from germline, possibly due to a read error. The rearrangement joins TRBV29-1 to TRBJ1-1, with D maybe TRBD1 (5 bases). The CDR3 is 11 amino acids. Germline V gene lookup returns CDR1 SQVTM and CDR2 ANQGSEA. CDR3: CSVERGSGAFF. The CDR3 region has the DNA TGTAGCGTTGAGAGGGGTTCTGGAGCTTTCTTT.

This clonotype was recorded many times. V gene TRBV7-6 combines with J gene TRBJ2-3; 12 bases are shared with TRBD2. The V and J ends lost 7 bases and 1 base, in that order; junction bases with no gene match: 6. The germline gives CDR1 SGHVS, CDR2 FNYEAQ. This CDR3 has 16 amino acids. This CDR3 is CASTRLAGARTDTQYF. CDR3 nucleotide sequence: TGTGCCAGCACGCGACTAGCGGGGGCCCGCACAGATACGCAGTATTTT.

This clonotype was counted between two and nine times. V gene TRBV25-1 combines with J gene TRBJ1-1; D may be TRBD1 (5 bases). This CDR3 region has 13 residues. Germline V CDR1 and CDR2: MGHDK, SYGVNS. Trimming removed 3 bases from V and 0 bases from J, with 5 bases in between. The CDR3 DNA follows: TGTGCCAGCAGTGACAGGGTGAACACTGAAGCTTTCTTT. It codes for CASSDRVNTEAFF.

The chain couples TRBV20-1 to TRBJ1-1; no definite D call. Germline V gives CDR1 DFQATT, CDR2 SNEGSKA (reference sequence). The CDR3 has 11 amino acids. V was clipped by 6 bases and J by 3 bases, with 8 bases between them. The CDR3 DNA sequence: TGCAGTGCCCGTCAGGACACTGAAGCTTTCTTT. Protein product: CSARQDTEAFF.